The T cell receptor beta chain under discussion was sequenced for a study of cytomegalovirus exposure and HLA in healthy donors. The PCR used 60 Vbeta and 13 Jbeta primers. Generated by immunoSEQ multiplex PCR, the TCRdb table keeps only in-frame clones and is missing some. Of approximately 240,000 clones in the sample, 70% to 85% were seen once. Germline CDR1 reads SGHRS; CDR2 reads YFSETQ. Trimming stripped 2 bases from V and 5 bases from J, with 10 bases between. The CDR3 runs to 14 residues. Study outcomes and limitations: Sequencing depth roughly uniform across donors was assumed in presence/absence analyses. There was a cluster of highly shared sequence variants that was likely a sequencing artifact.

On this clone itself: Its cognate antigen is unknown.

This chain connects TRBV5-1 to TRBJ1-4, with D maybe TRBD1 (6 bases). The sequenced material came from PBMCs. This sequence was found in a woman aged 35 to 49 in good health and CMV-seronegative. The CDR3 sequence is CASSFGGENEKLFF. As DNA, the CDR3 is TGCGCCAGCAGCTTTGGGGGCGAGAATGAAAAACTGTTTTTT.